This entry concerns a single TCR beta chain. The antigen is unknown. V lost 4 bases, J lost 6 bases, and 10 bases lay in between. This CDR3 comprises 14 residues. Germline V lookup: CDR1 LGHDT, CDR2 YNNKEL (reference sequence). The diagnoses drew upon clinical symptoms, serum thyroxine and TRAb, thyroid ultrasound and orbital computed tomography. This entry belongs to a study of T cells in Graves' hyperthyroidism and ophthalmopathy. RNA transcripts yielded amplified TCR beta CDR3 regions. An initial round of RT-PCR targeting the TCR CDR3 relied on the HTBI primer set. TCRdb processed the multiplex PCR reads anew with MiXCR; each CDR3 protein has one entry. The sample has roughly 800,000 distinct CDR3 sequences, roughly 40% seen once. Study-wide findings and caveats: The model anticipated ophthalmopathy a median around six months pre-onset. Blood also showed most of the thyroid clonotypes that were expanded above 0.001.

The chain uses TRBV3-1 and TRBJ1-6; no definite D call. The sequenced material came from blood. The TCR sequence derives from a man younger than 30 with Graves' hyperthyroidism. As DNA, the CDR3 is TGTGCCAGCAGCCTCGGCGTCGGTAATTCACCCCTCCACTTT. This encodes CASSLGVGNSPLHF.